These T cell receptor beta chains were read from a single sample in a study of shared clonotypes between healthy human individuals. Here immunoSEQ multiplex PCR was the method, and the copy in TCRdb shows in-frame clones only, minus some. In the table there are 2 million or so clones, 95% of which are singletons. Material for sequencing was naive CD4+ T cells sorted from blood. The receptor set was obtained from a young man in good health. CDR3s include the opening cysteine and the closing phenylalanine or tryptophan. The D gene is left open where the match is weak. Only part of the rows carry a size: once, few, many, or a class if the clone is expanded.

>NA|14|once|TRBV5-4|TRBJ2-7
CASSSTAQGDEQYF
TGTGCCAGCAGCTCAACCGCACAGGGAGACGAGCAGTACTTC
>TRBD1|14|NA|TRBV7-3|TRBJ2-1
CASSFGDRSVGQFF
TGTGCCAGCAGCTTCGGGGACAGATCGGTCGGGCAGTTCTTC
>TRBD1|15|once|TRBV11-2|TRBJ2-7
CASSLDRGSSYEQYF
TGTGCCAGCAGCTTAGACAGGGGGAGCTCCTACGAGCAGTACTTC
>TRBD2|14|NA|TRBV19|TRBJ2-7
CASSGLAGSYEQYF
TGTGCCAGTAGTGGGCTAGCGGGTTCCTACGAGCAGTACTTC
>NA|16|NA|TRBV18|TRBJ2-7
CASSPIPIAGYSEQYF
TGTGCCAGCTCACCAATACCGATTGCTGGTTATTCCGAGCAGTACTTC
>TRBD1|15|once|TRBV7-7|TRBJ2-1
CASSIRGRVAMEQFF
TGTGCTAGCAGCATCAGGGGGCGGGTAGCAATGGAGCAGTTCTTC
>TRBD1|15|NA|TRBV5-1|TRBJ2-2
CASSLRQGDTGELFF
TGCGCCAGCAGCTTAAGACAGGGGGACACCGGGGAGCTGTTTTTT
>NA|15|NA|TRBV6-1|TRBJ1-5
CASSLWGQVNQPQHF
TGTGCCAGCAGTCTTTGGGGACAAGTAAATCAGCCCCAGCATTTT
>NA|15|NA|TRBV6-5|TRBJ1-6
CASSYSGDPNSPLHF
TGTGCCAGCAGTTACTCGGGGGACCCCAATTCACCCCTCCACTTT
>NA|16|NA|TRBV7-9|TRBJ2-7
CASSPRGPGGLYEQYF
TGTGCCAGCAGCCCAAGAGGACCCGGGGGGCTGTACGAGCAGTACTTC
>TRBD2|16|once|TRBV11-2|TRBJ2-3
CASRLELAEVTDTQYF
TGTGCCAGCAGGTTGGAACTAGCGGAGGTCACAGATACGCAGTATTTT
>TRBD1|15|NA|TRBV6-1|TRBJ1-1
CASSRTGALNTEAFF
TGTGCCAGCAGCCGGACAGGGGCCCTGAACACTGAAGCTTTCTTT
>NA|14|few|TRBV19|TRBJ1-6
CASMSGVGDSPLHF
TGTGCCAGTATGTCAGGGGTGGGTGATTCACCCCTCCACTTT
>NA|13|NA|TRBV25-1|TRBJ2-3
CATSKGVPDTQYF
TGTGCTACTTCCAAGGGAGTACCAGATACGCAGTATTTT
>NA|14|NA|TRBV10-3|TRBJ1-1
CAISESQENTEAFF
TGTGCCATCAGTGAGAGTCAGGAGAACACTGAAGCTTTCTTT
>NA|14|NA|TRBV5-1|TRBJ1-5
CASSQTGVNQPQHF
TGCGCCAGCAGCCAGACAGGAGTCAATCAGCCCCAGCATTTT